This T cell receptor beta chain was retrieved from a study of T cell responses to AZD1222 COVID-19 vaccine. Overall study context: Pooled together were second doses at about 4 or about 12 weeks. Study results and caveats: No day 14 peak samples; only post-peak repertoires were characterized.

Clones were sequenced by immunoSEQ multiplex PCR, and TCRdb holds only the in-frame ones, with some missing. The sample holds over 100,000 clones, over 80% seen once. Notes on this clone: Its cognate antigen is unknown.

The receptor was derived from an adult in good health. This specimen consisted of peripheral blood, obtained on day 0 of AZD1222 vaccination.

The DNA of the CDR3 is TGCAGCGCCCGGGCCAACTCTGGAAACACCATATATTTT. Protein product: CSARANSGNTIYF. This rearrangement joins TRBV29-1 to TRBJ1-3, with D hard to call. Per germline, CDR1 SQVTM and CDR2 ANQGSEA. Trimming took 7 bases from V and 0 from J, leaving 10 bases between them. This CDR3 has 13 residues.